Included here is one T cell receptor beta chain sequence, with context. Antigen unknown. CDR3 length equals 14 residues. V was pared by 1 base and J by 2 bases, with 6 bases between. Germline loops: CDR1 KGHSH, CDR2 LQKENI. Nominally healthy donors provided the samples, though records likely missed some immune exposures. The data were taken from a study of cytomegalovirus exposure and HLA in healthy donors. Whole-study results and caveats: Several top significant clusters appeared, in a later analysis, to be linked to common viral pathogens.

The study ran its PCR with 60 Vbeta and 13 Jbeta primers. Repertoires were generated with immunoSEQ multiplex PCR, while TCRdb's copy carries only in-frame clones and drops some. In the table there are about 180,000 clones, 80% of which are singletons. The rearrangement links TRBV18 to TRBJ1-5, with D possibly TRBD1 on 5 matching bases. Sequencing was done on a sample of PBMCs. This TCR was sampled from a girl between 10 and 17 years old in good health and CMV-seropositive. CDR3 DNA: TGTGCCAGCTCACCACGCAGGGGCAATCAGCCCCAGCATTTT. It codes for CASSPRRGNQPQHF. The complete variable domain, with remaining parts taken from reference TRBV18 and TRBJ1-5, reads NAGVMQNPRHLVRRRGQEARLRCSPMKGHSHVYWYRQLPEEGLKFMVYLQKENIIDESGMPKERFSAEFPKEGPSILRIQQVVRGDSAAYFCASSPRRGNQPQHFGDGTRLSIL.